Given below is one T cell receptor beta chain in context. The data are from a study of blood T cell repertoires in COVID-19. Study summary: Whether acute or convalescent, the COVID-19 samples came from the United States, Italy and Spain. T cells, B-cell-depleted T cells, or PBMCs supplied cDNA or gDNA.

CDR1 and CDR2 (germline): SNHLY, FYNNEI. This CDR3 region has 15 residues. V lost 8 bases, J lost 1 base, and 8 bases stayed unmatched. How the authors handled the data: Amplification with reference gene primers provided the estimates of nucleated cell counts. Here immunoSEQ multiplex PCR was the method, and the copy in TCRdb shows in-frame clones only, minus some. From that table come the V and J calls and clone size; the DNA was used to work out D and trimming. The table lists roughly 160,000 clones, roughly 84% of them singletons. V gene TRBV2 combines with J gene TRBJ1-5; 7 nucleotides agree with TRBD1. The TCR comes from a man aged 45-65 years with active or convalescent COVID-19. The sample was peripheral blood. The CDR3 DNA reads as TGTGCCAGCCAAAAACAGGGGTGGAGCAATCAGCCCCAGCATTTT. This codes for CASQKQGWSNQPQHF.